The present entry profiles one T cell receptor beta chain with its context. Which antigen it targets is not known. Base qualities are not provided; no much larger clone lies one nucleotide away. These data come from a study of OX40 agonist ivuxolimab in advanced cancers. Notes on the research overall: Ivuxolimab was a fully human IgG2 agonistic monoclonal antibody targeting the costimulatory receptor OX40 (CD134). Intravenous ivuxolimab was administered to patients every 2 weeks at six dose levels: 0.01, 0.1, 0.3, 1.5, 3 and 10 mg/kg. Prior anti-PD-1, anti-PD-L1 or anti-CTLA-4 therapy was permitted, and approximately 42% of dose-escalation patients had received checkpoint inhibitors. Peripheral TCRbeta sequencing was intended to test whether TCR sequence diversity was altered and clonal T-cell expansion was caused by ivuxolimab. Partial responses were achieved by three dose-escalation patients, of whom one had hepatocellular carcinoma and two had cutaneous melanoma. A male proportion of around 83% and a mean age of around 60 years, ranging from roughly 23 to 85, were recorded for the dose-escalation cohort. Among the roughly 50 dose-escalation patients, approximately 20 had hepatocellular carcinoma, around 15 melanoma, 9 renal cell carcinoma and 9 head and neck cancer. The monotherapy dose-escalation portion (N ≈ 56 patients) of the phase I ivuxolimab trial is reported in the paper. Points the paper makes about the study in general: In the 0.1-3.0 mg/kg groups, partial responders were among the patients with the lowest normalized peripheral clonal expansion, particularly in CD8+ T cells. Low levels of normalized T-cell clonal expansion were also seen in some patients who did not respond. After ivuxolimab, expanded clones were on average more numerous among CD8+ T cells than among CD4+ T cells. Antigen specificity was not determined for the clonally expanded peripheral T cells. At doses of 0.1 to 3.0 mg/kg, clonal expansion of both CD4+ and CD8+ T cells in blood was seen between baseline and week 6.

The trial excluded patients who had a history of autoimmune disease or who were on systemic immunosuppression. Peripheral blood for TCR sequencing was drawn from every dose cohort at baseline, at cycle 4 day 1 and at cycle 7 day 1. The samples were taken from a phase I, first-in-human, multicenter, open-label dose-escalation trial of ivuxolimab. The trial enrolled adults with locally advanced or metastatic head and neck squamous cell, hepatocellular, melanoma or renal cell carcinoma. Before TCR sequencing, CD4+ and CD8+ T cells were separately sorted from peripheral blood. For sequencing of the TCRbeta CDR3 region, genomic DNA was extracted from the sorted cells. The immunoSEQ Assay was used for sequencing of TCRbeta CDR3 regions. TCRdb took over this immuneACCESS table, retaining in-frame rearrangements with V and J assigned. Such tables are incomplete; in checked studies, under half of the missing clones stem from an unresolved V gene, and the remainder is unexplained. The sample records tens of thousands of clones, around 80% of which are singletons. The ten largest account for less than 25% of the sample.

V is clipped by 0 bases and J by 10 bases, and the sequence between their germline boundaries is 10 bases long. The CDR3, from cysteine to phenylalanine, totals 12 residues. Only CDR3 DNA is held: 36 bases, read in frame from base 1. The germline V gene (reference sequence) supplies CDR1 SGHKS and CDR2 YYEKEE. Here the chain combines TRBV5-5 and TRBJ1-1; the D gene cannot be named for sure. This sample comprised CD4+ or CD8+ T cells sorted from blood, obtained in a trial of the OX40 agonist ivuxolimab. This receptor was obtained from an adult with an advanced solid tumor such as melanoma, head and neck, liver or kidney cancer. The CDR3 protein is CASSLEGNLAFF. The DNA sequence is TGTGCCAGCAGCTTGGAAGGGAATTTAGCTTTCTTT.